The clone carrying this TCR beta chain was detected a few times. Its antigen is currently unknown. This CDR3 comprises 15 residues. The V gene end was trimmed by 3 bases and the J gene end by 8 bases; junction bases not matched to a gene: 8. Germline CDR1 is SGDLS and CDR2 is YYNGEE. With template switching, a universal primer site was added, and the cDNA carried unique molecular identifiers. TCRdb redid the calling of the 5' RACE reads with MiXCR, one entry per CDR3 protein. The sample consists of 240,000 or so distinct CDR3 sequences, over 9.5% of them appearing once. The data were obtained in a study of identical twins. Study-level findings and limits: Beta out-of-frame sequences showed weaker excess sharing between twins. Memory repertoires lacked the insertion deficit that abundant cord blood beta clonotypes showed. Conclusions rested on cross-sectional statistics rather than following the same donors.

This TCR was sampled from a middle-aged man in good health. This rearrangement joins TRBV9 to TRBJ1-2; 12 bases agree with TRBD1. The sequencing sample was made of memory T cells sorted from blood. CDR3 amino acids: CASSALGQGAQGYTF. Here the CDR3 DNA reads TGTGCCAGCAGCGCGTTGGGACAGGGGGCGCAAGGCTACACCTTC.